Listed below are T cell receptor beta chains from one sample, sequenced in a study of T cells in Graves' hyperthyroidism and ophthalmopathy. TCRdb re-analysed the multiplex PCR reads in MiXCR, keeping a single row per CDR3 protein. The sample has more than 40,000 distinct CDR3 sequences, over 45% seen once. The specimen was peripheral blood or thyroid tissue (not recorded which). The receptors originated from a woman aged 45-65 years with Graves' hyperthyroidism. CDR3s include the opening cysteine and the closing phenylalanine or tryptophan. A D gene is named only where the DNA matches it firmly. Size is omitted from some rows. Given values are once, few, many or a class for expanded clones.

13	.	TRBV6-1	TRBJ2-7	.	CASSQGSGYEQYF	TGTGCCAGCAGCCAAGGGTCGGGCTACGAGCAGTACTTC
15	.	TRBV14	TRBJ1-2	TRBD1	CASSQVPTGFYGYTF	TGTGCCAGCAGCCAAGTCCCGACAGGGTTCTATGGCTACACCTTC
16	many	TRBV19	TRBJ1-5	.	CASRPGTSYSNQPQHF	TGTGCCAGTAGACCGGGGACATCTTATAGCAATCAGCCCCAGCATTTT
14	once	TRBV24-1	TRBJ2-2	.	CATSEFANTGELFF	TGTGCCACCAGTGAGTTCGCGAACACCGGGGAGCTGTTTTTT
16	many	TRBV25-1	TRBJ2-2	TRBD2	CASSERTSTNTGELFF	TGTGCCAGCAGTGAGCGGACTAGTACGAACACCGGGGAGCTGTTTTTT
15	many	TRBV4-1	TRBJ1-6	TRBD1	CASSQGGQGGSPLHF	TGCGCCAGCAGCCAGGGGGGACAGGGTGGCTCACCCCTCCACTTT
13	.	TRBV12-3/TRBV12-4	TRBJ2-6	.	CASSLQGANVLTF	TGTGCCAGCAGTCTCCAGGGGGCCAACGTCCTGACTTTC
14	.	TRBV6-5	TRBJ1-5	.	CASSYLAADQPQHF	TGTGCCAGCAGTTACCTCGCTGCTGATCAGCCCCAGCATTTT
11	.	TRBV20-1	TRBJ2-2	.	CSASGSGELFF	TGCAGTGCTAGCGGCTCCGGGGAGCTGTTTTTT
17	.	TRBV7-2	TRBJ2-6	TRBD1	CASSLSGQGSGANVLTF	TGTGCCAGCAGCTTATCGGGACAGGGCTCTGGGGCCAACGTCCTGACTTTC
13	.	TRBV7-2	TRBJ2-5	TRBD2	CASSLLAGETQYF	TGTGCCAGCAGCTTACTAGCGGGAGAGACCCAGTACTTC
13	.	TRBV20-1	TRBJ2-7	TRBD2	CSARAASGSEQYF	TGCAGTGCTAGAGCGGCTAGCGGGTCCGAGCAGTACTTC
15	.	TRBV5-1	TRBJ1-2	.	CASSLRYRDNYGYTF	TGCGCCAGCAGCTTGAGGTATCGGGACAACTATGGCTACACCTTC
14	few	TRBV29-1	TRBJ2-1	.	CSVEASFRINEQFF	TGCAGCGTTGAGGCCTCCTTTAGGATCAATGAGCAGTTCTTC
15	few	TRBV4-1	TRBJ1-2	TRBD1	CASSNGQGANYGYTF	TGCGCCAGCAGCAACGGACAGGGGGCGAACTATGGCTACACCTTC
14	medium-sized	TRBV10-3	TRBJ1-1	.	CAISRGQENTEAFF	TGTGCCATCTCGAGGGGACAAGAAAACACTGAAGCTTTCTTT
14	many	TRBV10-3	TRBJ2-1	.	CAISTTGAYNEQFF	TGTGCCATCAGTACTACGGGAGCCTACAATGAGCAGTTCTTC
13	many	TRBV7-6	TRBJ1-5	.	CASSLVAVKTQHF	TGTGCCAGCAGCTTAGTAGCGGTGAAGACCCAGCATTTT
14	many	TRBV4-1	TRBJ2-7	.	CASSPIAEHYEQYF	TGCGCCAGCAGCCCAATAGCAGAACACTACGAGCAGTACTTC
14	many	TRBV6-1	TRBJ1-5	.	CASSLDVFNQPQHF	TGTGCCAGCAGTTTGGACGTGTTCAATCAGCCCCAGCATTTT
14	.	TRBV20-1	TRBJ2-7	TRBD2	CSAGLTSENCEQYF	TGCAGTGCCGGGTTGACTAGCGAGAACTGCGAGCAGTACTTC
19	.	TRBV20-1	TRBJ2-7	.	CSATRPGPGVASGSNEQCF	.
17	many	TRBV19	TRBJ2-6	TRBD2	CASSILAGVSGANVLTF	TGTGCCAGTAGTATCCTAGCGGGAGTGTCTGGGGCCAACGTCCTGACTTTC
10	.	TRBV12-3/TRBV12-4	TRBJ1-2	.	CASSLSGSTF	TGTGCCAGCAGTTTGAGTGGGTCCACCTTC
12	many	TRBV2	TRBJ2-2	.	CASSESQAELFF	TGTGCCAGCAGTGAAAGTCAGGCGGAGCTGTTTTTT
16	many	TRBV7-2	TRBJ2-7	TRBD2	CASSPRLAVPPYEQYF	TGTGCCAGCAGCCCACGACTAGCGGTCCCCCCCTACGAGCAGTACTTC
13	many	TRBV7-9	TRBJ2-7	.	CASSQGPSYEQYF	TGTGCCAGCAGCCAGGGACCCTCCTACGAGCAGTACTTC
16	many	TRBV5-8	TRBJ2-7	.	CASSPGGGDPSYEQYF	TGTGCCAGCAGCCCTGGTGGCGGGGATCCCTCCTACGAGCAGTACTTC
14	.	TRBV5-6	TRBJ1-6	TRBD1	CASSFRRGNSPLHF	TGTGCCAGCAGCTTCCGCAGGGGGAATTCACCCCTCCACTTT
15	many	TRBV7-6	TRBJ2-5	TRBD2	CASSFIAGIRETQYF	TGTGCCAGCAGCTTCATAGCGGGAATAAGGGAGACCCAGTACTTC
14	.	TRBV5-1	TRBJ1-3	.	CASSFGGAGNTIYF	TGCGCCAGCAGCTTTGGGGGCGCAGGGAACACCATATATTTT
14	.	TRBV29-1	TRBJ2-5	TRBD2	CSVRTSGRPREQYF	TGCAGCGTTAGGACTAGCGGGAGACCGAGAGAGCAGTACTTC
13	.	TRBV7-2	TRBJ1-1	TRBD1	CASSTRQGRGAFF	TGTGCCAGCAGCACCCGACAGGGTCGAGGAGCTTTCTTT
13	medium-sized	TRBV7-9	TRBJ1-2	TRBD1	CASSGTARRGYTF	TGTGCCAGCAGCGGGACAGCCCGCCGGGGCTACACCTTC
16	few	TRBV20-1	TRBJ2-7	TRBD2	CSAGRTSGIPPYEQYF	TGCAGTGCCGGCCGGACTAGCGGGATTCCCCCCTACGAGCAGTACTTC
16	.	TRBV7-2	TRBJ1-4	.	CASSSVLDTMGEKLFF	TGTGCCAGCAGCTCCGTCTTGGACACCATGGGCGAAAAACTGTTTTTT
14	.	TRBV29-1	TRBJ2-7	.	CSVAASGTTYEQYF	TGCAGCGTTGCAGCGTCCGGGACAACCTACGAGCAGTACTTC
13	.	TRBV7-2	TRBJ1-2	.	CASSIGLNYGYSF	TGTGCCAGCAGCATCGGACTAAACTATGGCTACTCCTTC
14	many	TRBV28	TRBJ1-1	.	CASSLSRGTTEAFF	TGTGCCAGCAGTTTATCTAGAGGGACCACTGAAGCTTTCTTT
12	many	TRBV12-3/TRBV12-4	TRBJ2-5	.	CAREGDQETQYF	TGTGCCAGAGAGGGGGACCAAGAGACCCAGTACTTC
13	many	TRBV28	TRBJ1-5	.	CASSLDGWGAQHF	TGTGCCAGCAGCTTGGACGGGTGGGGGGCCCAGCATTTT
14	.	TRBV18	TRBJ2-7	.	CASSPSSQSYEQYF	TGTGCCAGCTCACCATCTAGCCAGTCCTACGAGCAGTACTTC